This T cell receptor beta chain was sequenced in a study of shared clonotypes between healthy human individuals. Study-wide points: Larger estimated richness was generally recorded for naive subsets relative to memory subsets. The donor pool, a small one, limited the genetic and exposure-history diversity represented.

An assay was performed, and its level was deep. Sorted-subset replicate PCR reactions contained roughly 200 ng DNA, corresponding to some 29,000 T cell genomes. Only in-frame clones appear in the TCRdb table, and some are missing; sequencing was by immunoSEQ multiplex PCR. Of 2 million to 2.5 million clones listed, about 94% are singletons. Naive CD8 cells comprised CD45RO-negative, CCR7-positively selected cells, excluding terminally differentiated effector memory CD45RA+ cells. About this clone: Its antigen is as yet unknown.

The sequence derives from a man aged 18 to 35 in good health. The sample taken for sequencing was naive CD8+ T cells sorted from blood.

This CDR3 reads CATSRDAGGNQPQHF. The CDR3, as DNA: TGTGCCACCAGCAGAGATGCAGGGGGCAATCAGCCCCAGCATTTT. This chain uses TRBV15 with TRBJ1-5; tentative D call: TRBD1 (6 bases). Germline V CDR1 and CDR2: LNHNV, YYDKDF (reference sequence). The CDR3 is 15 amino acids. V lost 0 bases to trimming and J lost 2 bases, with 8 bases between them.